This T cell receptor (beta chain) was recovered during a study of blood T cell repertoires in COVID-19. Study details: Collection of acute and convalescent COVID-19 samples took place in the United States, Italy and Spain.

With V trimmed by 4 bases and J by 8 bases, 7 bases remained unmatched. The CDR3 is 15 residues long. Germline V gene lookup returns CDR1 MNHEY and CDR2 SVGAGI. Only in-frame clones appear in the TCRdb table, and some are missing; sequencing was by immunoSEQ multiplex PCR. This table holds under 80,000 clones, about 78% found once. Sample: peripheral blood. This sequence joins TRBV6-5 and TRBJ1-6; TRBD1 matches at 8 bases. The sequence came from a man of 80 years or more with active or convalescent COVID-19. For the CDR3, the DNA is TGTGCCAGCAGTTCCGTCGGGACAGGTTATTCACCCCTCCACTTT. It translates to CASSSVGTGYSPLHF.